This TCR beta chain is drawn from a study of T cell repertoires in cytomegalovirus infection. Overall study context: Signatures in public TCR beta sequences pointed to both CMV infection and matching HLA type.

From the reads, TCRdb called clonotypes with MiXCR, one entry per CDR3 protein. The repertoire holds about 490,000 distinct CDR3 sequences, with about 10% as singletons. The CDR3 loop spans 14 amino acids. From germline, CDR1 is SQVTM and CDR2 ANQGSEA. V trimming: 4 bases; J trimming: 4 bases; junction bases outside the gene matches: 7. Many counts were recorded for this clonotype. Its matching antigen is unknown. General study points: There were HLA-C-restricted CMV-specific TCR beta clonotypes dominating the ex vivo response.

The chain employs TRBV29-1 and TRBJ2-1; 7 nucleotides agree with TRBD2. The specimen sequenced was PBMCs. This sequence was found in a human donor in good health (CMV status not recorded). Some clones in this sample may be carry-over from other donors' samples. This CDR3 is CSVVPGRRYNEQFF. The CDR3 DNA follows: TGCAGCGTTGTACCCGGGAGGAGGTACAATGAGCAGTTCTTC.